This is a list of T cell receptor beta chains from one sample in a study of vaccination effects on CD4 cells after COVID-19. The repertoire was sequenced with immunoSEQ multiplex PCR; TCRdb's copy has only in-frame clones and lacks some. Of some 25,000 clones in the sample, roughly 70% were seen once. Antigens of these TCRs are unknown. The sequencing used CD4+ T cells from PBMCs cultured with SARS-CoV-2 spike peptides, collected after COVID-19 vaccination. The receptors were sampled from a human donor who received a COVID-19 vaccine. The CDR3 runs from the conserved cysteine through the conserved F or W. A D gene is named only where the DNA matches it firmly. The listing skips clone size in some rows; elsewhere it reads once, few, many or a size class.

CDR3nt: TGTGCCAGCAGCCACAGGGGTTCGATGAACACTGAAGCTTTCTTT; CDR3aa: CASSHRGSMNTEAFF; abundance: .; v_gene: TRBV7-9; d_gene: TRBD1; j_gene: TRBJ1-1
CDR3nt: TGTGCCAGCAGTCAAAATAGCGGGACACTATACAATGAGCAGTTCTTC; CDR3aa: CASSQNSGTLYNEQFF; abundance: few; v_gene: TRBV11-2; d_gene: TRBD2; j_gene: TRBJ2-1
CDR3nt: TGCGCCAGCAGCCAGGGGGAGGGACTCAATCAGCCCCAGCATTTT; CDR3aa: CASSQGEGLNQPQHF; abundance: few; v_gene: TRBV4-1; d_gene: .; j_gene: TRBJ1-5
CDR3nt: TGTGCCAGCAGCACCCGACTAGCGGGGATGCAGTATTTT; CDR3aa: CASSTRLAGMQYF; abundance: .; v_gene: TRBV7-9; d_gene: TRBD2; j_gene: TRBJ2-3
CDR3nt: TGTGCCAGCAGTGACTCGGGTTTGCCCGGGGAGCTGTTTTTT; CDR3aa: CASSDSGLPGELFF; abundance: .; v_gene: TRBV6-4; d_gene: .; j_gene: TRBJ2-2
CDR3nt: TGTGCCAGCAGCCCCAAACGACTAGCGGTCTACAATGAGCAGTTCTTC; CDR3aa: CASSPKRLAVYNEQFF; abundance: .; v_gene: TRBV7-9; d_gene: TRBD2; j_gene: TRBJ2-1
CDR3nt: TGTGCCATCAGTACCTCACGGGTCGCAGATACGCAGTATTTT; CDR3aa: CAISTSRVADTQYF; abundance: .; v_gene: TRBV10-3; d_gene: .; j_gene: TRBJ2-3
CDR3nt: TGCAGCGTTGTATTGGGGAATAGCAATCAGCCCCAGCATTTT; CDR3aa: CSVVLGNSNQPQHF; abundance: .; v_gene: TRBV29-1; d_gene: .; j_gene: TRBJ1-5
CDR3nt: TGTGCCAGCAGCCTCAACATTGCAACTAATGAAAAACTGTTTTTT; CDR3aa: CASSLNIATNEKLFF; abundance: few; v_gene: TRBV9; d_gene: .; j_gene: TRBJ1-4
CDR3nt: TGCGCCAGCAGCCAAGTAGGCCGGGACAGGACATCAGATACGCAGTATTTT; CDR3aa: CASSQVGRDRTSDTQYF; abundance: once; v_gene: TRBV4-1; d_gene: TRBD1; j_gene: TRBJ2-3
CDR3nt: TGCGCCAGCAGCACAGACTCGACAGGGAGGAACGCTGAAGCTTTCTTT; CDR3aa: CASSTDSTGRNAEAFF; abundance: .; v_gene: TRBV5-1; d_gene: TRBD1; j_gene: TRBJ1-1
CDR3nt: TGTGCCAGCAGTTATGGCCCCCGGCCAGGGAACGGGGAGCTGTTTTTT; CDR3aa: CASSYGPRPGNGELFF; abundance: few; v_gene: TRBV6-5; d_gene: .; j_gene: TRBJ2-2
CDR3nt: TGTGCTACTTCGTTTGAAGGCTGGGACGAGCAGTACTTC; CDR3aa: CATSFEGWDEQYF; abundance: few; v_gene: TRBV10-3; d_gene: .; j_gene: TRBJ2-7
CDR3nt: TGTGCCAGCAAGGTACAGGGAATGTTGGGTGGCGCCCAGTACTTC; CDR3aa: CASKVQGMLGGAQYF; abundance: .; v_gene: TRBV2; d_gene: .; j_gene: TRBJ2-5
CDR3nt: TGTGCCAGCAGCCAAGATTGGGCCGGACAGGGAAGAACCGGGGAGCTGTTTTTT; CDR3aa: CASSQDWAGQGRTGELFF; abundance: .; v_gene: TRBV4-2; d_gene: TRBD1; j_gene: TRBJ2-2
CDR3nt: TGTGCCAGCAGCATTGACCGGCAATATGGCTACACCTTC; CDR3aa: CASSIDRQYGYTF; abundance: medium-sized; v_gene: TRBV7-2; d_gene: .; j_gene: TRBJ1-2
CDR3nt: TGCGCCAGCAGTGAGAGGGGGCCGCCCCGCAATCAGCCCCAGCATTTT; CDR3aa: CASSERGPPRNQPQHF; abundance: .; v_gene: TRBV10-1; d_gene: TRBD1; j_gene: TRBJ1-5
CDR3nt: TGTGCCAGCAGGACGGGCAACAGGGATATTAGAGCAACTAATGAAAAACTGTTTTTT; CDR3aa: CASRTGNRDIRATNEKLFF; abundance: .; v_gene: TRBV2; d_gene: .; j_gene: TRBJ1-4
CDR3nt: TGCGCCAGCAGCTTCCAGGGCAATGAGCAGTTCTTC; CDR3aa: CASSFQGNEQFF; abundance: .; v_gene: TRBV5-1; d_gene: .; j_gene: TRBJ2-1
CDR3nt: TGTGCCAGCGGAGGAGGGGCCAACGTCCTGACTTTC; CDR3aa: CASGGGANVLTF; abundance: .; v_gene: TRBV2; d_gene: .; j_gene: TRBJ2-6
CDR3nt: TGTGCCAGTAGACCTGCGGGACAGAGTTCTACTAACTATGGCTACACCTTC; CDR3aa: CASRPAGQSSTNYGYTF; abundance: .; v_gene: TRBV19; d_gene: TRBD1; j_gene: TRBJ1-2
CDR3nt: TGTGCCAGCAGCTCTACGGGACAGGGCGTAGTCGGCAATCAGCCCCAGCATTTT; CDR3aa: CASSSTGQGVVGNQPQHF; abundance: .; v_gene: TRBV7-6; d_gene: TRBD1; j_gene: TRBJ1-5
CDR3nt: TGTGCCAGCACCTTCACGGCCTGGGAAGGCTACACCTTC; CDR3aa: CASTFTAWEGYTF; abundance: few; v_gene: TRBV2; d_gene: .; j_gene: TRBJ1-2
CDR3nt: TGTGCCAGCAGCCCCGGAGGGTGGGAATATGGCTACACCTTC; CDR3aa: CASSPGGWEYGYTF; abundance: .; v_gene: TRBV6-5; d_gene: .; j_gene: TRBJ1-2
CDR3nt: TGTGCCAGTAAGGGGACAGGAACGAGTGGCACTGAAGCTTTCTTT; CDR3aa: CASKGTGTSGTEAFF; abundance: .; v_gene: TRBV19; d_gene: TRBD1; j_gene: TRBJ1-1
CDR3nt: TGTGCCAGCAGCTTGGAGCTAGAGACCGGGGAGCTGTTTTTT; CDR3aa: CASSLELETGELFF; abundance: .; v_gene: TRBV5-4; d_gene: .; j_gene: TRBJ2-2
CDR3nt: TGCAGCGACTCCCGGGCGGGGACAAGGCAGTACTTC; CDR3aa: CSDSRAGTRQYF; abundance: .; v_gene: TRBV29-1; d_gene: .; j_gene: TRBJ2-5
CDR3nt: TGTGCCATCAGGGAGGGTCGGAACTATGGCTACACCTTC; CDR3aa: CAIREGRNYGYTF; abundance: .; v_gene: TRBV10-3; d_gene: .; j_gene: TRBJ1-2
CDR3nt: TGTGCTAGTGGTTTGCCCCTGACTAGCGGGAGGAGCCTCCTGGGGCAGTTCTTC; CDR3aa: CASGLPLTSGRSLLGQFF; abundance: few; v_gene: TRBV12-5; d_gene: TRBD2; j_gene: TRBJ2-1
CDR3nt: TGTGCCAGCAGCTCGGAGGGGGAAACGGACACTGAAGCTTTCTTT; CDR3aa: CASSSEGETDTEAFF; abundance: .; v_gene: TRBV13; d_gene: .; j_gene: TRBJ1-1
CDR3nt: TGTGCCAGCAACGGGGGACAGGGGGGTGGAAACACCATATATTTT; CDR3aa: CASNGGQGGGNTIYF; abundance: once; v_gene: TRBV9; d_gene: TRBD1; j_gene: TRBJ1-3
CDR3nt: TGTGCCAGTAGTATAGCTCCGACCTACAATGAGCAGTTCTTC; CDR3aa: CASSIAPTYNEQFF; abundance: once; v_gene: TRBV19; d_gene: .; j_gene: TRBJ2-1
CDR3nt: TGTGCCAGCAGCTTGGGACAGGGGCGTTATCAGCCCCAGCATTTT; CDR3aa: CASSLGQGRYQPQHF; abundance: few; v_gene: TRBV5-8; d_gene: TRBD1; j_gene: TRBJ1-5
CDR3nt: TGTGCCAGCAGCTTAGGACTCTTCTATGGCTACACCTTC; CDR3aa: CASSLGLFYGYTF; abundance: .; v_gene: TRBV11-2; d_gene: .; j_gene: TRBJ1-2
CDR3nt: TGTGCCAGCAGTCAACGGGGACAGGGGAACTATGGCTACACCTTC; CDR3aa: CASSQRGQGNYGYTF; abundance: .; v_gene: TRBV5-4; d_gene: TRBD1; j_gene: TRBJ1-2
CDR3nt: TGCAGTGCTAGTCGCAGGGACACTGAAGCTTTCTTT; CDR3aa: CSASRRDTEAFF; abundance: few; v_gene: TRBV20-1; d_gene: .; j_gene: TRBJ1-1
CDR3nt: TGTGCCAGCAGGCGGACTCTACGTAGCACAGATACGCAGTATTTT; CDR3aa: CASRRTLRSTDTQYF; abundance: .; v_gene: TRBV2; d_gene: .; j_gene: TRBJ2-3
CDR3nt: TGCGCCAGCAGCTTGGGGTGGACAGGGACCTACGAGCAGTACTTC; CDR3aa: CASSLGWTGTYEQYF; abundance: .; v_gene: TRBV5-1; d_gene: TRBD1; j_gene: TRBJ2-7
CDR3nt: TGTGCCAGCAGCCCCTTAGGGACAGGAGTGCACAATGAGCAGTTCTTC; CDR3aa: CASSPLGTGVHNEQFF; abundance: .; v_gene: TRBV6-4; d_gene: TRBD1; j_gene: TRBJ2-1
CDR3nt: TGCAGTGCATGGGCAAGGCGAGGCTACACCTTC; CDR3aa: CSAWARRGYTF; abundance: .; v_gene: TRBV20-1; d_gene: .; j_gene: TRBJ1-2
CDR3nt: TGCGCCAGCAGCTTGGCTAGGACTAGCGGGAGGTCAGATACGCAGTATTTT; CDR3aa: CASSLARTSGRSDTQYF; abundance: .; v_gene: TRBV5-1; d_gene: TRBD2; j_gene: TRBJ2-3
CDR3nt: TGCAGTGCTAGAAACAATGAGCAGTTCTTC; CDR3aa: CSARNNEQFF; abundance: .; v_gene: TRBV20-1; d_gene: .; j_gene: TRBJ2-1
CDR3nt: TGTGCCAGCATCCTTCGGACAGGCTCCTACGAGCAGTACTTC; CDR3aa: CASILRTGSYEQYF; abundance: .; v_gene: TRBV6-5; d_gene: TRBD1; j_gene: TRBJ2-7
CDR3nt: TGTGCCAGCGCTTACGGGACAGGTGCCTACAATGAGCAGTTCTTC; CDR3aa: CASAYGTGAYNEQFF; abundance: once; v_gene: TRBV2; d_gene: TRBD1; j_gene: TRBJ2-1
CDR3nt: TGTGCCACCACGCAGGGGGCGTCTCGGGAGACCCAGTACTTC; CDR3aa: CATTQGASRETQYF; abundance: few; v_gene: TRBV19; d_gene: TRBD1; j_gene: TRBJ2-5
CDR3nt: TGTGCCTGGAGTGTACCTACGATAAGGCTGCTTAATGAAAAACTGTTTTTT; CDR3aa: CAWSVPTIRLLNEKLFF; abundance: .; v_gene: TRBV30; d_gene: .; j_gene: TRBJ1-4
CDR3nt: TGTGCCAGCAGCTTAAGAGGGGGCACTGAAGCTTTCTTT; CDR3aa: CASSLRGGTEAFF; abundance: .; v_gene: TRBV7-9; d_gene: .; j_gene: TRBJ1-1
CDR3nt: TGCGCCAGCAGCCCCGACAGTGCAACTAATGAAAAACTGTTTTTT; CDR3aa: CASSPDSATNEKLFF; abundance: once; v_gene: TRBV5-1; d_gene: .; j_gene: TRBJ1-4
CDR3nt: TGTGCCAGCAGTTACTCGTTGGTAGCCCGGCAGTACTTC; CDR3aa: CASSYSLVARQYF; abundance: .; v_gene: TRBV6-5; d_gene: .; j_gene: TRBJ2-7
CDR3nt: TGTGCCACCAGCAGAGAGACTAGCGGGGCAGATACGCAGTATTTT; CDR3aa: CATSRETSGADTQYF; abundance: .; v_gene: TRBV15; d_gene: TRBD2; j_gene: TRBJ2-3
CDR3nt: TGTGCCAGCAGCTTCGGACAGGGGAGCACAGATACGCAGTATTTT; CDR3aa: CASSFGQGSTDTQYF; abundance: .; v_gene: TRBV5-4; d_gene: TRBD1; j_gene: TRBJ2-3
CDR3nt: TGCGCCAGCAGCTTTCCGATTGACAGTCTATACAGCTCCTACAATGAGCAGTTCTTC; CDR3aa: CASSFPIDSLYSSYNEQFF; abundance: once; v_gene: TRBV5-1; d_gene: .; j_gene: TRBJ2-1
CDR3nt: TGTGCCAGCAGCTTTGCCCCCCAGCCCACCTACGAGCAGTACTTC; CDR3aa: CASSFAPQPTYEQYF; abundance: .; v_gene: TRBV7-2; d_gene: .; j_gene: TRBJ2-7
CDR3nt: TGCGCCAGCAGCCAAGATAGGAGGCCGTTCAACCCTCTTGAGCAGTTCTTC; CDR3aa: CASSQDRRPFNPLEQFF; abundance: .; v_gene: TRBV4-1; d_gene: .; j_gene: TRBJ2-1
CDR3nt: TGCGCCAGCAGACAAGGGACGGCGAACACTGAAGCTTTCTTT; CDR3aa: CASRQGTANTEAFF; abundance: .; v_gene: TRBV5-1; d_gene: .; j_gene: TRBJ1-1
CDR3nt: TGTGCCAACCGGGGACAGACCTCCTACGAGCAGTACTTC; CDR3aa: CANRGQTSYEQYF; abundance: few; v_gene: TRBV10-3; d_gene: TRBD1; j_gene: TRBJ2-7
CDR3nt: TGTGCCAGCAGCAAAGCCTCTGTAGCGGGAGCTGTTTGGACAGATACGCAGTATTTT; CDR3aa: CASSKASVAGAVWTDTQYF; abundance: .; v_gene: TRBV21-1; d_gene: .; j_gene: TRBJ2-3